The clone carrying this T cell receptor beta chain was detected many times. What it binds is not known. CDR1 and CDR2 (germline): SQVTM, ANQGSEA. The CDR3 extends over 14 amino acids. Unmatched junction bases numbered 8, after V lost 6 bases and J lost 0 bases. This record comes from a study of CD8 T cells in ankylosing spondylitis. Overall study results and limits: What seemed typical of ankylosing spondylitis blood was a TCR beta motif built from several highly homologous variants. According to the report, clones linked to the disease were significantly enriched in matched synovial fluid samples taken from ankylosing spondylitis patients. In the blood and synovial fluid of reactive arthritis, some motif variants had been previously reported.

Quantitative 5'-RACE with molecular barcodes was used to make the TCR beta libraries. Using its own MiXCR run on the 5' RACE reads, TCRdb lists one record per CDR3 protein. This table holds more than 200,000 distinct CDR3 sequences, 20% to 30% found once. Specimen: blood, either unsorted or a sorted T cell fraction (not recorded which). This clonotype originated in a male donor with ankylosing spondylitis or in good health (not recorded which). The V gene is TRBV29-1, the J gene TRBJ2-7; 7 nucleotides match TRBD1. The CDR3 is CSVRPGQSSYEQYF. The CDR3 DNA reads TGCAGCGTCCGACCGGGACAGAGCTCCTACGAGCAGTACTTC.